The present T cell receptor (beta chain) was sequenced within a study of T-cell reconstitution after alpha-beta-depleted transplantation in children. On this clonotype itself: Its antigen is undetermined.

A library of TCRbeta sequences, prepared with unique molecular identifiers, was generated. MiXCR, applied by TCRdb to the PCR reads, yields one record per CDR3 protein. The data contain more than 400,000 distinct CDR3 sequences, 43% of them singletons. CDR1 is SGHRS, CDR2 YFSETQ, per germline. After removal of 4 bases from V and 7 bases from J, the junction contained 9 bases not matched to a gene. The CDR3 is 16 residues long. Study-wide findings and caveats: Hyperexpanded clones declined; after one year, newly produced T cells mostly supplied diversity. There were some patients whose high TCRbeta diversity at day 60 came from surviving recipient T cells and thymic progenitors.

The chain recombines TRBV5-1 with TRBJ2-1; 12 bases are a match to TRBD2. This clonotype was sampled from a girl aged 2 to 9 with aplastic anemia, due to receive a stem cell transplant. Sequences were derived from PBMCs, sampled before TCRalphabeta/CD19-depleted stem cell transplant. The CDR3 protein is CASSISPGTSGNEQFF. DNA of the CDR3: TGCGCCAGCAGCATTAGTCCCGGGACTAGCGGGAATGAGCAGTTCTTC.